The 12 T cell receptor beta chains presented below share a single source sample, sequenced in a study of blood T cell repertoires in COVID-19. Sequenced by immunoSEQ multiplex PCR; TCRdb stores in-frame clones only, minus some. The sample lists about 240,000 clones, 75% to 85% occurring once. The sample taken for sequencing was peripheral blood. The source of these receptors is a woman between 55 and 75 years old with active or convalescent COVID-19.

Many counts were recorded for this clone. V is TRBV18 and J is TRBJ1-2, with 9 bases lining up with TRBD1. The germline gives CDR1 KGHSH, CDR2 LQKENI. The CDR3 contains 17 residues. V lost 3 bases, J lost 6 bases, and 14 bases stayed unmatched. The chain's CDR3 is CASSPSPGQGKDDGYTF. CDR3 coding DNA: TGTGCCAGCTCACCTTCTCCTGGACAGGGGAAAGACGATGGCTACACCTTC.

The V gene is TRBV29-1, the J gene TRBJ2-5, with TRBD2 matching 7 bases. Germline V gene lookup returns CDR1 SQVTM and CDR2 ANQGSEA. V was clipped by 4 bases and J by 4 bases; unmatched bases: 12. The CDR3 runs to 15 residues. CDR3 nucleotides: TGCAGCGTTGGGGGGGGTCCGGTCAAGTTAGAGACCCAGTACTTC. As protein: CSVGGGPVKLETQYF.

In its sample, this clone was seen a few times. The CDR3 coding sequence is TGTGCCAGCAGCCCTGGACGGGGGATGATAGTCAATGGCTACACCTTC. It is translated as CASSPGRGMIVNGYTF. The chain has TRBV5-4 and TRBJ1-2; D is possibly TRBD1 (5 bases). Deletions cut 4 bases from V and 6 bases from J, with 22 bases between. CDR1 and CDR2 (germline): SGHNT, YYREEE (reference sequence). The CDR3 consists of 16 residues.

This clone was seen just once. The chain links TRBV29-1 to TRBJ1-5, with D possibly matching TRBD1 (6 bases). V was clipped by 4 bases and J by 5 bases, with 15 bases between them. Germline CDR1 and CDR2: SQVTM and ANQGSEA. CDR3 length: 14 residues. CDR3 amino acids: CSVVVGAPDQPQHF. The CDR3 nucleotides are TGCAGCGTTGTGGTGGGGGCCCCCGATCAGCCCCAGCATTTT.

This chain links TRBV19 with TRBJ1-1; 12 nucleotides match TRBD1. This CDR3 has 15 residues. Trimming cost V 11 bases and J 1 base; bases outside gene matches: 8. The V gene's germline CDR1 is LNHDA and CDR2 SQIVND (reference sequence). The CDR3 protein is CAARDRGHKNTEAFF. The CDR3 bases are TGTGCCGCCCGGGACAGGGGGCATAAGAACACTGAAGCTTTCTTT.

This clone occurred once. The rearrangement joins TRBV9 to TRBJ1-1; D uncertain. Germline V gene data show CDR1 as SGDLS and CDR2 as YYNGEE. This CDR3 spans 13 amino acids. V was pared by 4 bases and J by 5 bases, with 12 bases between. Written as DNA, the CDR3 is TGTGCCAGCAGCCTCAATTCGGGAACTGAAGCTTTCTTT. Protein: CASSLNSGTEAFF.

This sequence joins TRBV24-1 and TRBJ1-5, with TRBD1 identical over 10 bases. The CDR3 has 17 amino acids. With V trimmed by 4 bases and J by 5 bases, 10 bases remained unmatched. CDR1 is KGHDR and CDR2 is SFDVKD in the germline V gene. The CDR3 region has the DNA TGTGCCACCAGTGACCCGAGACAGGGGGCCGTTTATCAGCCCCAGCATTTT. This translates into CATSDPRQGAVYQPQHF.

The chain recombines TRBV19 with TRBJ2-5; TRBD1 aligns across 7 bases. The V gene's germline CDR1 is LNHDA and CDR2 SQIVND (reference sequence). This CDR3 comprises 15 residues. The V segment lost 2 bases and the J segment 0 bases; nucleotides outside the gene matches: 3. The CDR3 region has the DNA TGTGCCAGTAGTATAATCGACAGGGACCAAGAGACCCAGTACTTC. It translates to CASSIIDRDQETQYF.

The rearrangement uses TRBV7-3 and TRBJ2-3; TRBD2 matches 10 bases. The germline gives CDR1 SGHTA, CDR2 FQGTGA. V lost 3 bases and J lost 0; bases outside the gene matches: 3. The CDR3 is 16 residues long. The CDR3 loop is CASSLLAGVSTDTQYF. The CDR3 DNA follows: TGTGCCAGCAGCTTGCTAGCGGGGGTTAGCACAGATACGCAGTATTTT.

V is TRBV29-1 and J is TRBJ1-1; 10 bases are shared with TRBD1. Germline V CDR1 and CDR2: SQVTM, ANQGSEA. V was pared by 7 bases and J by 3 bases, with 5 bases of the junction left unmatched. The CDR3 length is 13 residues. CDR3 in amino acids: CSAGQGVDTEAFF. The CDR3 DNA reads TGCAGCGCCGGACAGGGGGTCGACACTGAAGCTTTCTTT.

This chain connects TRBV7-9 to TRBJ1-1; the D gene is possibly TRBD1 (6 bases). The CDR3 sequence is 14 residues long. Germline CDR1 is SEHNR and CDR2 is FQNEAQ (reference sequence). V was pared by 5 bases and J by 3 bases, with 13 bases between. CDR3: CASSLQGLDTEAFF. The CDR3 DNA reads as TGTGCCAGCAGCCTTCAGGGGTTGGACACTGAAGCTTTCTTT.

This chain links TRBV5-3 with TRBJ2-2; 8 bases agree with TRBD2. Being an ORF, TRBV5-3 has a function that is uncertain. The CDR3 runs 18 residues. Germline trimming cut 4 bases from V and 7 bases from J; bases unmatched to any gene: 18. The CDR3, as DNA: TGTGCCAGAAGCCTGCGGCTTAGCGGGGTTACGCACGGCGGGGAGCTGTTTTTT. It is translated as CARSLRLSGVTHGGELFF.